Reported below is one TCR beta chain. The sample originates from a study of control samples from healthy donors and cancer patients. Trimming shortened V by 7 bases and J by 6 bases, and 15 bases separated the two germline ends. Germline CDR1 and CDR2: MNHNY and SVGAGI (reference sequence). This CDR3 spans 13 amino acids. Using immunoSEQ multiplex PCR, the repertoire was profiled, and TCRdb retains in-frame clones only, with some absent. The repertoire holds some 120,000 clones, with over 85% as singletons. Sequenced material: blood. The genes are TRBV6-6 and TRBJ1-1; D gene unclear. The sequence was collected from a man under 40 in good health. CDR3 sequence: CASTDGQRAEAFF. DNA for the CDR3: TGTGCCAGCACCGACGGTCAGAGGGCTGAAGCTTTCTTT.